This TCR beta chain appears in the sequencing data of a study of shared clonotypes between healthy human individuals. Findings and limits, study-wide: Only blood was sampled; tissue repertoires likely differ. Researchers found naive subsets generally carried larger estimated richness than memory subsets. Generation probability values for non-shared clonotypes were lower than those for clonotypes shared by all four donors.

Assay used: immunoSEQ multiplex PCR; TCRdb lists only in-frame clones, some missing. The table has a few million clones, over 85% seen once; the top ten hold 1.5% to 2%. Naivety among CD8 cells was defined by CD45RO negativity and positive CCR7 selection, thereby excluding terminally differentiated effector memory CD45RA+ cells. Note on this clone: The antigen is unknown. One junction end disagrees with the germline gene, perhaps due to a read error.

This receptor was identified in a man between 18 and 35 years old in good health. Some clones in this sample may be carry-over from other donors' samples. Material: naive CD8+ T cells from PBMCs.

The CDR3 DNA follows: TGTGCCAGCACTTTAGGGCAGGGCTTGCACGAGCAGTACTTC. This encodes CASTLGQGLHEQYF. The chain employs TRBV28 and TRBJ2-7; D might be TRBD1 (5 bases). CDR1 MDHEN and CDR2 SYDVKM come from the germline V gene. This CDR3 region has 14 residues.